These 11 T cell receptor beta chains originate from one sample sequenced in a study of a mutant IDH1 vaccine in newly diagnosed glioma. Time point given: week 5, during vaccination. Each dose delivered 300 ug of mutant IDH1 20-mer peptide subcutaneously with imiquimod. Sequencing used immunoSEQ multiplex PCR; TCRdb keeps in-frame clones, though not all of them. Among 53,000 or so clones listed, around 80% were seen once. Their antigens remain unidentified. The sample in question was PBMCs, obtained from a glioma patient whose treatment included an IDH1 peptide vaccine. These receptors all come from a man aged 50 or older with glioma.

The rearrangement links TRBV19 to TRBJ2-1, with a weak D call TRBD2 (5 bases). Trimming removed 3 bases at V and 10 bases at J, with 13 bases between. The germline CDR1 and CDR2 sequences are LNHDA and SQIVND (reference sequence). The CDR3 is 13 residues long. CDR3 amino acids: CASSIPGSGEQFF. CDR3 bases: TGTGCCAGTAGTATCCCTGGGAGCGGAGAGCAGTTCTTC.

This clone was observed a few times. This chain uses TRBV29-1 with TRBJ1-4; possible D gene TRBD1, 6 bases. Germline CDR1 reads SQVTM; CDR2 reads ANQGSEA. The ends were cut back, 4 bases at V and 7 bases at J, with 10 bases in the middle. The CDR3 loop spans 12 amino acids. CDR3 sequence reads: CSVAGEGEKLFF. CDR3 nucleotide sequence: TGCAGCGTTGCAGGGGAAGGTGAAAAACTGTTTTTT.

This clone was seen a single time. The rearrangement joins TRBV5-1 to TRBJ1-2, with D possibly TRBD1 on 5 matching bases. V was shortened by 6 bases and J by 2 bases, with 11 bases between the two germline ends. CDR3 length: 13 amino acids. CDR1 is SGHRS, CDR2 YFSETQ, per germline. Here the CDR3 reads CASTPGPNYGYTF. The DNA for the CDR3 is TGCGCCAGCACTCCGGGGCCGAACTATGGCTACACCTTC.

The chain couples TRBV11-3 to TRBJ2-2; TRBD1 agrees at 9 bases. There are 14 residues in the CDR3. V lost 5 bases, J lost 6 bases, and 4 bases stayed unmatched. Germline V gene data show CDR1 as SGHNT and CDR2 as YENEEA. The CDR3 DNA sequence: TGTGCCAGCAGCACTCGACAGGGGGCCGGGGAGCTGTTTTTT. Encoded protein: CASSTRQGAGELFF.

With respect to this clone: Other DNA sequences within the sample encode an identical CDR3. The chain joins TRBV5-1 to TRBJ1-1; D uncertain. The CDR3 extends over 16 amino acids. The V and J ends lost 0 bases and 0 bases respectively, with 12 bases between them. From germline, CDR1 is SGHRS and CDR2 YFSETQ. CDR3 sequence: CASSLAVSSMNTEAFF. The CDR3 DNA is TGCGCCAGCAGCTTGGCCGTTTCTAGCATGAACACTGAAGCTTTCTTT.

The chain couples TRBV9 to TRBJ2-5, with TRBD1 matching 12 bases. The length of the CDR3 is 17 residues. Germline lookup yields CDR1 SGDLS and CDR2 YYNGEE. V lost 4 bases and J lost 5; bases outside the gene matches: 12. The CDR3 region has the DNA TGTGCCAGCAGCCCTCTCGGGGACAGGGGGCGAGGGGAGACCCAGTACTTC. This encodes CASSPLGDRGRGETQYF.

The chain uses TRBV5-6 and TRBJ2-1, with TRBD1 matching over 8 bases. The length of the CDR3 is 17 residues. V trimming: 0 bases; J trimming: 5 bases; junction bases outside the gene matches: 10. Germline-derived CDR1 and CDR2 are SGHDT and YYEEEE. This chain's CDR3 is CASSLVGRGPRDNEQFF. In nucleotides, the CDR3 is TGTGCCAGCAGCTTGGTCGGCAGGGGGCCGAGGGACAATGAGCAGTTCTTC.

This chain uses TRBV6-1 with TRBJ2-7, with D possibly matching TRBD2 (7 bases). This CDR3 region has 13 residues. V lost 6 bases and J lost 2, with 11 bases in between. Germline V gives CDR1 MNHNS, CDR2 SASEGT. CDR3 protein: CASRLGGPYEQYF. CDR3 coding DNA: TGTGCCAGCAGGTTGGGGGGGCCCTACGAGCAGTACTTC.

This clone was counted only a few times. The chain uses TRBV29-1 and TRBJ2-7; D is uncertain. The V gene lost 6 bases and the J gene lost 6 bases, with 15 bases spanning the gap. The CDR3 loop spans 12 amino acids. Germline V gives CDR1 SQVTM, CDR2 ANQGSEA. In DNA form, the CDR3 reads TGCAGCGTGACCAGTATCTCGGGCGAGCAGTACTTC. Translating it yields CSVTSISGEQYF.

This chain links TRBV10-3 with TRBJ2-5; D perhaps matches TRBD1 (5 bases). Trimming removed 0 bases at V and 4 bases at J, with 6 bases between. Germline V CDR1 and CDR2: ENHRY, SYGVKD. The CDR3 totals 13 residues. CDR3 DNA: TGTGCCATCAGTGAGTCAGACAGAGAGACCCAGTACTTC. Translated: CAISESDRETQYF.

This clone is a singleton in its sample. CDR3 DNA sequence: TGTGCCAGCAGCGTAGTAGGTCGAGCGGGGGGGGATACGCAGTATTTT. The encoded protein is CASSVVGRAGGDTQYF. The genes are TRBV9 and TRBJ2-3, with 10 bases lining up with TRBD2. Unmatched junction bases numbered 7, after V lost 0 bases and J lost 6 bases. Germline CDR1 is SGDLS and CDR2 is YYNGEE. The CDR3 runs to 16 residues.